These 18 T cell receptor beta chains were sequenced from one sample in a study of PD-1 blockade in classical Hodgkin lymphoma (dated by TCRdb to between 2020 and 2021). The library came from the immunoSEQ multiplex PCR assay. In its TCRdb copy, this immuneACCESS table keeps in-frame sequences only and misses some clones. Where compared with another copy, unresolved V genes explain less than half of these, and the others have no known cause. This sample lists approximately 21,000 clones; more than 80% were detected once. The leading ten clones occupy about 7% of the sample. Explained via the paper, the time point label denotes: cycle 4 day 1 (C4D1), after more than five weeks of nivolumab. Relapse after autologous stem cell transplantation had occurred in all trial patients, and cohorts A, B and C were distinguished by prior brentuximab vedotin exposure. Using a Miltenyi CD8+ T cell isolation kit, CD8+ T cells were purified from thawed PBMCs through magnetic negative selection.

The sample in question was CD8+ T cells from blood, obtained before the fourth cycle of nivolumab. These receptors were obtained from a human donor with classical Hodgkin lymphoma.

V and J are TRBV13 and TRBJ2-5, with 12 bases aligning to TRBD2. Germline-derived CDR1 and CDR2 are PRHDT and FYEKMQ (reference sequence). V shed 0 bases and J 2 bases; nucleotides not matched to a gene: 1. The CDR3 covers 16 residues. CDR3 in amino acids: CASSLGTSGGQETQYF. CDR3 nucleotides: TGTGCCAGCAGCTTAGGGACTAGCGGGGGACAAGAGACCCAGTACTTC.

The gene calls are TRBV7-3 and TRBJ2-7, with D unresolved. Trimming shortened V by 5 bases and J by 3 bases, and 11 bases separated the two germline ends. The CDR3 covers 13 residues. Germline V CDR1 and CDR2: SGHTA, FQGTGA. CDR3 residues: CASSLGPFYEQYF. CDR3 DNA sequence: TGTGCCAGCAGCCTAGGGCCCTTCTACGAGCAGTACTTC.

V and J are TRBV5-4 and TRBJ1-6; TRBD1 aligns across 7 bases. The CDR3 is 16 amino acids. Germline values: CDR1 SGHNT, CDR2 YYREEE (reference sequence). Trimming took 3 bases from V and 8 from J; bases not matched to a gene: 11. The CDR3, as DNA: TGTGCCAGCAGCTCCGGAAAGGACAGGCCTGATTCACCCCTCCACTTT. Translated, it gives CASSSGKDRPDSPLHF.

The rearrangement joins TRBV5-1 to TRBJ1-2; D is unclear. Trimming took off 0 bases at V and 2 bases at J, with 14 bases between the two ends. Germline CDR1 reads SGHRS; CDR2 reads YFSETQ. The CDR3 extends over 16 amino acids. The CDR3 is CASSLAASDPNYGYTF. In DNA form, the CDR3 reads TGCGCCAGCAGCTTGGCCGCCTCGGACCCGAACTATGGCTACACCTTC.

The gene calls are TRBV7-9 and TRBJ2-1; 10 bases map to TRBD1. The CDR3 is made up of 16 amino acids. Germline values: CDR1 SEHNR, CDR2 FQNEAQ (reference sequence). V was pared by 5 bases and J by 4 bases, with 8 bases of the junction left unmatched. CDR3 nucleotides: TGTGCCAGCAGCCTGCTGGGACAGGGGAGATACAATGAGCAGTTCTTC. This codes for CASSLLGQGRYNEQFF.

J is TRBJ2-3 and V is TRBV5-6, with D uncertain. The CDR3 covers 12 residues. The germline gives CDR1 SGHDT, CDR2 YYEEEE. Trimming removed 4 bases at V and 5 bases at J, with 8 bases between. This chain's CDR3 is CASSLIRDTQYF. CDR3 sequence (DNA): TGTGCCAGCAGCCTGATTCGAGATACGCAGTATTTT.

The chain is built from TRBV27 and TRBJ2-7; D is possibly TRBD2 (5 bases). CDR1 and CDR2 (germline): MNHEY, SMNVEV (reference sequence). This CDR3 has 12 residues. The V and J ends lost 8 bases and 2 bases respectively, with 10 bases between them. The CDR3 sequence: CASGGRTYEQYF. The CDR3 DNA reads as TGTGCCAGCGGCGGGCGGACCTACGAGCAGTACTTC.

CDR3 sequence: CASSFLGGTDEQYF. CDR3 DNA sequence: TGTGCCAGCAGTTTCCTGGGGGGAACGGACGAGCAGTACTTC. The chain combines TRBV27 with TRBJ2-7, with D possibly being TRBD2 (6 bases). The CDR3 extends over 14 amino acids. Trimming took off 3 bases at V and 5 bases at J, with 14 bases between the two ends. Germline assignment: CDR1 MNHEY and CDR2 SMNVEV (reference sequence).

The chain links TRBV6-6 to TRBJ1-2, with TRBD1 identical over 7 bases. Trimming cost V 6 bases and J 2 bases; bases outside gene matches: 9. The length of the CDR3 is 15 residues. Germline-derived CDR1 and CDR2 are MNHNY and SVGAGI (reference sequence). For the CDR3, the DNA is TGTGCCAGCAGCACAGGGACAGTGAGGAACTATGGCTACACCTTC. It specifies CASSTGTVRNYGYTF.

This clone was picked up a small number of times. The rearrangement joins TRBV5-4 to TRBJ1-1; TRBD1 might be the D (6 bases). The V end was cut by 4 bases, the J end by 2 bases, with 12 bases between. This CDR3 has 14 amino acids. Germline V CDR1 and CDR2: SGHNT, YYREEE (reference sequence). The DNA for the CDR3 is TGTGCCAGCAGCCAGGCGGGGGGCAACACTGAAGCTTTCTTT. Encoded protein: CASSQAGGNTEAFF.

The chain recombines TRBV4-3 with TRBJ2-2, with TRBD1 identical over 8 bases. The germline V gene encodes CDR1 LGHNA and CDR2 YSLEER. CDR3 length equals 16 residues. Trimming removed 1 base from V and 3 bases from J; junction bases left unmatched: 4. CDR3 nucleotides: TGCGCCAGCAGCCAAGGCCCGGGACAGGACACCGGGGAGCTGTTTTTT. Translating it yields CASSQGPGQDTGELFF.

The chain is built from TRBV19 and TRBJ1-6; D is uncertain. V was clipped by 2 bases and J by 6 bases, with 17 bases between them. The CDR3 sequence is 17 residues long. Per the germline V gene, CDR1 is LNHDA and CDR2 is SQIVND (reference sequence). CDR3 bases: TGTGCCAGTAGTATATATAACACCGGAGCCCCTAATTCACCCCTCCACTTT. The encoded protein is CASSIYNTGAPNSPLHF.

The genes are TRBV5-8 and TRBJ1-2; 8 nucleotides line up with TRBD1. This CDR3 has 14 residues. V was pared by 1 base and J by 4 bases, with 3 bases of the junction left unmatched. Germline V gives CDR1 SGHTS, CDR2 YDEGEE. The CDR3 nucleotides are TGTGCCAGCAGCTTGCAGGGGGCGAGCTATGGCTACACCTTC. This encodes CASSLQGASYGYTF.

The gene calls are TRBV9 and TRBJ2-7; TRBD2 is a possible D gene (6 bases). From germline, CDR1 is SGDLS and CDR2 YYNGEE. V lost 0 bases and J 7 bases, leaving 23 bases between the germline ends. There are 17 residues in the CDR3. CDR3: CASSVEGHLAPTSEQYF. CDR3 nucleotides: TGTGCCAGCAGCGTAGAGGGTCACCTAGCGCCCACCTCGGAGCAGTACTTC.

V gene TRBV6-5 combines with J gene TRBJ2-3; unclear D gene. Between the trimmed V and J ends, which lost 7 bases and 0 bases, there was a span of 11 bases. CDR1 MNHEY and CDR2 SVGAGI come from the germline V gene. The CDR3 is 14 residues long. The CDR3 region has the DNA TGTGCCAGCATCGACTTGGCTAGCACAGATACGCAGTATTTT. Translating it yields CASIDLASTDTQYF.

V gene TRBV4-1 combines with J gene TRBJ2-7; no firm D call. The germline V gene has CDR1 MGHRA and CDR2 YSYEKL. The V end lost 0 bases, the J end lost 0 bases, and 9 bases lay between the germline ends. CDR3 length: 15 residues. The CDR3 here is CASSQDAAYSYEQYF. In nucleotides, the CDR3 is TGCGCCAGCAGCCAAGATGCGGCCTACTCCTACGAGCAGTACTTC.

The gene calls are TRBV15 and TRBJ1-3; TRBD1 is a possible D gene (5 bases). The germline gives CDR1 LNHNV, CDR2 YYDKDF (reference sequence). The CDR3 sequence is 17 residues long. Trimming left V 3 bases short and J 0 bases short, with 15 bases between. The CDR3 here is CATSSGDSSTSGNTIYF. As DNA, the CDR3 is TGTGCCACCAGCAGCGGGGACTCCTCGACCTCTGGAAACACCATATATTTT. Supplemented by reference TRBV15 and TRBJ1-3, the full variable domain reads DAMVIQNPRYQVTQFGKPVTLSCSQTLNHNVMYWYQQKSSQAPKLLFHYYDKDFNNEADTPDNFQSRRPNTSFCFLDIRSPGLGDTAMYLCATSSGDSSTSGNTIYFGEGSWLTVV.

The genes are TRBV10-1 and TRBJ2-7, with D perhaps TRBD1 (5 bases). Trimming cost V 6 bases and J 2 bases, with 11 bases left between them. This CDR3 spans 13 amino acids. Germline values: CDR1 WNHNN, CDR2 SYGVQD (reference sequence). CDR3 bases: TGCGCCAGCAGGGCGACAGACGCCTACGAGCAGTACTTC. Translation: CASRATDAYEQYF.